This TCR beta chain is from a study of CD8+CD57+ T cells in acquired aplastic anemia. Looking at the study overall: Sorted CD4+ and CD8+ cell DNA averaged approximately 3.4 ug.

Those patients picked for sequencing had displayed CD8+CD57+ cell expansion on flow cytometry. Severe acquired aplastic anemia was present in all patients. Looked up from germline, CDR1 is SNHLY and CDR2 is FYNNEI. This CDR3 has 11 residues. V shed 6 bases and J 8 bases; nucleotides not matched to a gene: 2. Study-level points and caveats: Comparison of patients with controls identified about 27 shared CD8+ CDR3 sequences. A significant difference in CD8+ Simpson's diversity between patients and controls was not found.

According to the study, genomic DNA was the template for TCR beta VDJ and CDR3 profiling. TCRdb re-analysed the reads in MiXCR, keeping a single row per CDR3 protein. This table has approximately 150,000 distinct CDR3 sequences, 71% appearing once. This clonotype was found a few times. Its antigen is currently unknown. The sample comprised sorted CD4+, CD8+, or CD8+CD57+ T cells (not recorded which) from PBMCs. The rearrangement joins TRBV2 to TRBJ1-1; TRBD1 agrees at 8 bases. The receptor comes from a human donor with aplastic anemia. CDR3 amino acids: CASRRDREAFF. CDR3 DNA sequence: TGTGCCAGCAGGCGGGACAGGGAAGCTTTCTTT.